A selection of T cell receptor beta chains follows, all from one sample in a study of blood T cell repertoires in COVID-19. The protocol was immunoSEQ multiplex PCR, while the TCRdb copy is restricted to in-frame clones and leaves out a portion. The sample yields over 35,000 clones, roughly 93% seen once. The specimen sequenced was peripheral blood. The receptor source for this set is a man aged 50 to 59 with active COVID-19. Each CDR3 is given without its conserved first and last residue. A clone size is listed for some rows: how often the clone was seen (once, few, many), or a class if it is expanded.

len	abundance	j_gene	v_gene	CDR3aa
13	.	TRBJ1-3	TRBV11-2	ASSLGQGQVNTIY
13	.	TRBJ2-1	TRBV28	ASTQRGGEANEQF
11	once	TRBJ1-2	TRBV18	ASSPSGQGPYT
10	.	TRBJ2-1	TRBV3-1/TRBV3-2	ASSQAPNEQF
11	few	TRBJ1-1	TRBV12-3/TRBV12-4	ASSRDILTLAF
15	once	TRBJ2-1	TRBV7-3	ASSSPSGGVNFNEQF
10	.	TRBJ1-5	TRBV2	ASRPQEQPQH
14	.	TRBJ2-1	TRBV11-3	ASSLSGGRVANEQF
13	.	TRBJ2-2	TRBV9	ASSSQDTNTGELF
11	.	TRBJ2-7	TRBV19	ASSRDSTYEQY
12	.	TRBJ2-1	TRBV19	ASSAYGDYNEQF
12	.	TRBJ2-3	TRBV29-1	SVEFQERRGTQY
13	.	TRBJ2-2	TRBV11-1	ASSPGQSNTGELF
12	.	TRBJ2-2	TRBV19	ASHGQRNTGELF
13	once	TRBJ1-2	TRBV18	ASSLRQGANYGYT
11	.	TRBJ1-2	TRBV12-3/TRBV12-4	ASSLRTDLNYT
13	.	TRBJ1-1	TRBV28	ASSPAMGGNTEAF
13	.	TRBJ2-2	TRBV19	ASSPDRANTGELF